The sequence of this T cell receptor beta chain was determined in a study of blood T cells in healthy people across ages (dated by TCRdb to about 2015). For the wider study: In model experiments, template switching captured about one uniquely barcoded TCR beta cDNA molecule for every two T cells. Using deep sequencing normalized with unique cDNA molecular identifiers, the study measured how TCR beta repertoire diversity changes with age. The donors were divided into four age groups: young (average approximately 17 years), middle-aged (under 40), aged (under 70) and long-lived (roughly 86). To avoid experimental bias, donors of different ages were randomly spread across the sequencing lanes. The study analyzed two additional independent replicas of 1 million unique cDNA reads from the same blood draw for two donors, one aged 18 to 30 and one aged 80 or older. The paper's findings and limits, for the study overall: The percentage of naive T cells measured by flow cytometry correlated strongly with observed TCR beta diversity. Because the CMV infection status of the donors was unknown, age-related changes in expanded clonotypes may potentially have been confounded. Estimates of total diversity based on one million sequenced T cells were considered lower bounds and underestimates. Bulk unsorted PBMC profiling prevented conclusive comparison of naive and antigen-experienced compartments. Observed TCR beta diversity per million T cells fell roughly linearly with age, and a significant reduction was already apparent by age about 43. Compared with the aged group, the long-lived group had more naive CD4+ T cells, fewer expanded clones and increased TCR diversity, a pattern suggesting age selection.

The approximately 39 donors, aged about 6 to 100 years, were systemically healthy Caucasian individuals from Russia. Each donor gave about 9.8 milliliters of peripheral blood, drawn into EDTA-treated Vacutainer tubes. Ficoll-Paque density-gradient centrifugation was used to isolate PBMCs, with at least 6.5 million per sample. Total RNA, at least 6 micrograms per sample, was extracted from PBMCs with Trizol reagent. For every donor, flow cytometry on a PBMC aliquot measured the percentage of naive CD45RAhigh/CD27high T cells. The germline V gene specifies MNHNS as CDR1 and SASEGT as CDR2. V and J are truncated by 3 bases and 1 base respectively, leaving an intervening sequence of 12 bases. The CDR3, cysteine through phenylalanine, is 15 amino acids long. CDR3 DNA only is kept here, 45 bases in frame from base 1. Turning to this clonotype: The specificity of this receptor is unknown. It has no much larger one-base neighbor in the sample; base qualities were not kept.

The library was obtained by 5' RACE. Reads for this sample came from an Illumina HiSeq 2500. A second PCR of roughly 7 to 11 cycles was performed with a sample-barcoded 5' primer and a J-beta primer mix. Each TCR beta cDNA molecule received a unique molecular identifier from a template-switch 5' adaptor carrying 12 random nucleotides. Each sample yielded at least 3 million CDR3-containing paired-end reads. All of the RNA was converted into first-strand cDNA using the Mint cDNA synthesis kit, with a TRBC-specific oligonucleotide serving as the primer. Following uracil-DNA glycosylase treatment, a first 18-cycle PCR with universal primers M1SS and BC2_uni_R was performed on all cDNA. The study's own analysis went as follows. For normalization, 1 million high-quality reads, each with a distinct molecular identifier, were randomly selected from each sample. Instead of being binned into consensus sequences, reads with shared molecular identifiers were discarded. MiTCR, run with a Q25 quality threshold and the strictest error-elimination algorithm, handled CDR3 identification, clonotype clustering and error correction. A nonparametric unseen species model with Euler transformation was used to estimate a lower bound on total TCR beta diversity. TCRdb took the public reads, trimmed them with fastp at Q25, ran MiXCR for clone calling and kept in-frame beta chains. Entries are consolidated by CDR3 protein sequence, retaining the most common genes and DNA. Here the V and J calls rest on TCRdb's processing, not on the authors' analysis. The sample contains about 900,000 distinct CDR3 sequences, about 48% of them found a single time. The top ten clones comprise about an eighth of the sample.

The chain uses TRBV6-1 and TRBJ1-2; TRBD1 is perhaps the D gene, given 5 matching bases. Sequencing was carried out using blood. The sequence was obtained from a man aged 25 to 40 in good health. CDR3 loop: CASSDWTRLNYGYTF. The nucleotide sequence reads as follows: TGTGCCAGCAGTGACTGGACACGTCTTAACTATGGCTACACCTTC.